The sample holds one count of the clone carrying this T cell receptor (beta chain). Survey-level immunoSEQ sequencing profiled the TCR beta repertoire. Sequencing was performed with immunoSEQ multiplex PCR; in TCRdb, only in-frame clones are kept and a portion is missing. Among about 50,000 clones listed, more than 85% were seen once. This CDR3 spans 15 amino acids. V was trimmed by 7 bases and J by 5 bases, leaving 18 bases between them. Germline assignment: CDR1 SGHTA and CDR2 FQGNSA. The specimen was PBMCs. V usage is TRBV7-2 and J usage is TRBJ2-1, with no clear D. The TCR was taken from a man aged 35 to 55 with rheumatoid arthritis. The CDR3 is CASTPRGVRDNEQFF. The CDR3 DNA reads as TGTGCCAGCACCCCCCGAGGCGTTCGGGACAATGAGCAGTTCTTC. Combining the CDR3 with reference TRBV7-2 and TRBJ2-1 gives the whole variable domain GAGVSQSPSNKVTEKGKDVELRCDPISGHTALYWYRQSLGQGLEFLIYFQGNSAPDKSGLPSDRFSAERTGGSVSTLTIQRTQQEDSAVYLCASTPRGVRDNEQFFGPGTRLTVL.